The present T cell receptor (beta chain) was sequenced within a study of radiation and T cells in renal cell carcinoma (dated by TCRdb to about 2020). Study-wide context: The samples were obtained from a clinical trial, where primary renal cell carcinomas were treated with 15 Gy stereotactic body radiation therapy and then removed by nephrectomy 4 weeks afterward. In total, 50 to 55 samples underwent TCR beta sequencing: 25 or so tumors plus 27 peripheral blood samples. Across all 53 samples, 3,800,000 or so unique CDR3 nucleotide sequences encoding 2,658,974 unique CDR3 amino acid sequences were identified.

Study-wide findings and limitations: An increase in top tumor clonotypes in blood was observed from baseline to 2 weeks post-radiation, followed by contraction by 4 weeks, which was taken to suggest transient expansion of tumor-resident clones. The single-armed trial design could not address effects of radiation dose or scheduling on the TCR repertoire. Blood repertoire dynamics were not followed beyond 4 weeks after treatment. No pretreatment tumor biopsies were available, so the baseline intratumoral presence of clonotypes could not be determined.

Unmatched junction bases come to 4, with V trimmed by 6 bases and J by 2 bases. As encoded in the germline V gene, CDR1 is SGHRS while CDR2 is YFSETQ. The CDR3 holds 15 amino acids from the cysteine to the phenylalanine. Only the CDR3 DNA is retained, 45 bases long and in frame from the first base. As regards this clone: Its antigen target is currently unknown. Within one base of it there is no much larger clone, and no base qualities were kept.

The immunoSEQ kit was used, according to the manufacturer's recommendations, to generate TCR beta libraries from genomic DNA. To prepare libraries, a first multiplex PCR with proprietary primers was run, followed by a second PCR that added unique barcodes, and a bead cleanup was done after each round. Each sample batch included a kit-provided positive control reaction and a negative control reaction. The final libraries were assessed on an Agilent 4200 TapeStation D1000 ScreenTape, pooled by volume, and quantified by qPCR. Sequencing ran on an Illumina NextSeq500 with a MidOutput 150-cycle cartridge, using 156 Read1 and 15 Index1 cycles with kit custom primers. The pooled library was loaded at roughly 0.9 pM with approximately 20% PhiX control spiked in. The original methods were these. The vendor-processed data were analyzed in R, and a clonotype was defined as all T cells that share the same CDR3 nucleotide sequence. For clone abundance analyses, frequencies were normalized to the 10,000 most abundant clones in each sample. Public T cell clones, which averaged fewer than five per sample, were excluded before analysis. Tumor-enriched clonotypes and baseline blood-enriched clonotypes were defined as those with an abundance difference of at least 32-fold between compartments. Clonotypes expanded or contracted between blood time points were identified with a beta-binomial differential abundance model. The Baroni-Urbani and Buser coefficient was used to measure tumor-blood repertoire similarity, and groups were compared with two-tailed Wilcoxon tests in R. Drawn from immuneACCESS, this table holds only the in-frame rearrangements with V and J called that TCRdb kept. Clones are partly lost; checked studies trace under half to an unresolved V gene and leave the rest unexplained. D and trimming come from the DNA, and the V and J calls and clone size come from that table. The sample table holds about 49,000 clones, of which about 80% were seen once. Together, the top ten hold 25% to 35% of the sample.

The time point label here, explained by the study, means: baseline pretreatment blood. The sample's treatment or condition label is to be understood as: 15 Gy SBRT to primary tumor, nephrectomy 4 weeks later. To follow tumor-enriched clonotypes, serial peripheral blood was collected from radiation-treated patients at baseline and at 2 weeks and 4 weeks after SBRT. Every patient had renal cell carcinoma of clear cell pathology. Genomic DNA for TCR sequencing was prepared using the QIAamp DNA Blood Mini Kit (Qiagen). Samples were included in the analyses only if all quality control checks were passed.

Sequencing was performed on blood, taken from a patient whose treatment included radiotherapy and nephrectomy. This sequence was found in a woman between 65 and 79 years old with renal cell carcinoma. The receptor chain draws on TRBV5-1 and TRBJ2-2, with 10 middle bases fitting TRBD1. The nucleotide sequence reads TGCGCCAGCACCGGGACAGGGGTCAACACCGGGGAGCTGTTTTTT. Its translation reads: CASTGTGVNTGELFF.